The clone carrying this T cell receptor beta chain was seen a handful of times. This sample was included in a study of T cell changes during pregnancy in multiple sclerosis. Germline values: CDR1 SGHRS, CDR2 YFSETQ. Trimming at V came to 0 bases and at J to 0 bases, leaving 7 bases not matched to a gene. CDR3 size: 17 residues. TCRdb keeps only in-frame clones here, not all; method: immunoSEQ multiplex PCR. This table has under 65,000 clones, 75% to 95% appearing once. This TCR was recovered from a female donor in good health, enrolled as a control in a pregnancy study. The rearrangement uses TRBV5-1 and TRBJ2-3, with 7 bases lining up with TRBD1. The sequencing here drew on peripheral blood, taken after pregnancy. CDR3: CASSLVGTEPSTDTQYF. CDR3 nucleotide sequence: TGCGCCAGCAGCTTGGTTGGGACAGAACCTAGCACAGATACGCAGTATTTT.